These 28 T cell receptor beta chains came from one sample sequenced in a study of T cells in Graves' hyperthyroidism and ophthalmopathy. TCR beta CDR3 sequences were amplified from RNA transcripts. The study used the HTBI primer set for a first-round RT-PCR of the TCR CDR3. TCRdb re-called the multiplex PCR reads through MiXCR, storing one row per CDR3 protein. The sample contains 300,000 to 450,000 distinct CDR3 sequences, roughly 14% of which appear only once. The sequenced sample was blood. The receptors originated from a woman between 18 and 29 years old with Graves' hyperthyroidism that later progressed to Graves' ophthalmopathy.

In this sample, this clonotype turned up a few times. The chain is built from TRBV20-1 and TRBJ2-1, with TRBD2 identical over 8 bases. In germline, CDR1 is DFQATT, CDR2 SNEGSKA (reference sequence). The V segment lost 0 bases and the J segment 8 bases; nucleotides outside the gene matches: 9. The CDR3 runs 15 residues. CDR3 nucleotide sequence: TGCAGTGCTAGAGACTCCTCCCGGGGGGGGGATGAGCAGTTCTTC. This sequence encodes CSARDSSRGGDEQFF.

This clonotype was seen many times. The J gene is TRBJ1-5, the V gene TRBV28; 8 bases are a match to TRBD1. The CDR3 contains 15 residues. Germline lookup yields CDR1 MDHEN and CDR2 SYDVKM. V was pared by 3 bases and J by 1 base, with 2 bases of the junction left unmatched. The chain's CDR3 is CASSFRGLSNQPQHF. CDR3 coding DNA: TGTGCCAGCAGTTTCAGGGGGCTGAGCAATCAGCCCCAGCATTTT.

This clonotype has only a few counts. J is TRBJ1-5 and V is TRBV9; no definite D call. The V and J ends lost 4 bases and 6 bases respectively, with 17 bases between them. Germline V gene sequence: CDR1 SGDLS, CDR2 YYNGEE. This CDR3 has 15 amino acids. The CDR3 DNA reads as TGTGCCAGCAGCAACAATGGGGAGGTGGCTCAGCCCCAGCATTTT. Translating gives CASSNNGEVAQPQHF. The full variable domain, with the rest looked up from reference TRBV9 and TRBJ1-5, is DSGVTQTPKHLITATGQRVTLRCSPRSGDLSVYWYQQSLDQGLQFLIQYYNGEERAKGNILERFSAQQFPDLHSELNLSSLELGDSALYFCASSNNGEVAQPQHFGDGTRLSIL.

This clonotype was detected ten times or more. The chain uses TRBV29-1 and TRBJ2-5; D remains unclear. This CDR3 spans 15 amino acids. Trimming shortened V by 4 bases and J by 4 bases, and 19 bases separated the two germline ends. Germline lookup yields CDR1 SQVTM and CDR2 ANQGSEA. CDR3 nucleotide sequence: TGCAGCGTTGTAGGTGGAACCCTGGAAGGAGAGACCCAGTACTTC. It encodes CSVVGGTLEGETQYF.

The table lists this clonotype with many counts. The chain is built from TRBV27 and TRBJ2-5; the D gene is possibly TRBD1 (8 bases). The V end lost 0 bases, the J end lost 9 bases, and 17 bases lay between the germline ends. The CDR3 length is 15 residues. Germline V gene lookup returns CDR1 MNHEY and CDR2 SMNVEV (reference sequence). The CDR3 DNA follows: TGTGCCAGCAGTTTATCGGCTACAGGGGGGGTGCCCCAGTACTTC. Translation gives CASSLSATGGVPQYF.

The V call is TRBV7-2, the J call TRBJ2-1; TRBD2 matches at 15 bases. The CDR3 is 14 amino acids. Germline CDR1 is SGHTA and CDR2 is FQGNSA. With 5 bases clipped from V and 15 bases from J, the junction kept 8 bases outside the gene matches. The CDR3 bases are TGTGCCAGCAGCATCCAAGGGACTAGCGGGGGGCGGTTCTTC. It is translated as CASSIQGTSGGRFF.

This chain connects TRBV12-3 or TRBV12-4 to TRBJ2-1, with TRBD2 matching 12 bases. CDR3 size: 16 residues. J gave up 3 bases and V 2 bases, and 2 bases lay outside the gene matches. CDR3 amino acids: CASSLRLAGVYNEQFF. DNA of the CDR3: TGTGCCAGCAGTTTAAGACTAGCGGGGGTCTACAATGAGCAGTTCTTC.

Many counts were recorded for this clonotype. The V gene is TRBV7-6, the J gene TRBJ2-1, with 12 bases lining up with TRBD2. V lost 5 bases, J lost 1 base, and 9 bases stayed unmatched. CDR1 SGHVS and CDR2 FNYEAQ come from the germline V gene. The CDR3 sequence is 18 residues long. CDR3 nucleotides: TGTGCCAGCAGCCCTATGACTAGCGGGAGAAGGTCCTACAATGAGCAGTTCTTC. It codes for CASSPMTSGRRSYNEQFF.

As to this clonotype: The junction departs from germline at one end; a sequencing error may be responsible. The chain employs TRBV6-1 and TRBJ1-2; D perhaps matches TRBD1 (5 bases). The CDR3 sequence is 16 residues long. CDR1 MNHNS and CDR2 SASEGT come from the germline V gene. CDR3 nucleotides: TGTGCCGGCAGTGAATGGGGGGGACGGAGGCGTTATGGCTACACCTTC. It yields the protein CAGSEWGGRRRYGYTF.

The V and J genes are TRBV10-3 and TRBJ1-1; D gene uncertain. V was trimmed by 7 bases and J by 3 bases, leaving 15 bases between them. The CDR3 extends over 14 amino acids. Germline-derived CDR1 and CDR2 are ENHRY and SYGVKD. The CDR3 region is CAITDDGKYTEAFF. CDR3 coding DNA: TGTGCCATCACCGACGACGGAAAGTACACTGAAGCTTTCTTT.

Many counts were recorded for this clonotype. The DNA for the CDR3 is TGTGCCAGCAGCCCAGGACGGGACAGTTCCTACGAGCAGTACTTC. Translated, it gives CASSPGRDSSYEQYF. The chain has TRBV5-6 and TRBJ2-7; the match to TRBD1 covers 7 bases. The V gene's germline CDR1 is SGHDT and CDR2 YYEEEE. This CDR3 is 15 amino acids long. The trim removed 4 bases at V and 1 base at J, leaving 8 bases unmatched. The variable domain in full, with the rest retrieved from reference TRBV5-6 and TRBJ2-7, is DAGVTQSPTHLIKTRGQQVTLRCSPKSGHDTVSWYQQALGQGPQFIFQYYEEEERQRGNFPDRFSGHQFPNYSSELNVNALLLGDSALYLCASSPGRDSSYEQYFGPGTRLTVT.

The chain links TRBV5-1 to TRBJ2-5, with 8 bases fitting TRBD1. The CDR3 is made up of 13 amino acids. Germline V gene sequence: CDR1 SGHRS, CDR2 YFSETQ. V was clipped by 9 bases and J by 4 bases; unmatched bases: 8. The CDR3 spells CATGRGRGETQYF. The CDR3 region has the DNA TGCGCCACCGGCAGGGGGCGAGGAGAGACCCAGTACTTC.

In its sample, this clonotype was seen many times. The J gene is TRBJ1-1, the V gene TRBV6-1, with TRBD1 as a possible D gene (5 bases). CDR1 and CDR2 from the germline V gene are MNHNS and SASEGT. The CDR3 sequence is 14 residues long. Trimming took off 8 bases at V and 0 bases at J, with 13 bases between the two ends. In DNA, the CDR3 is TGTGCCAGCTCGACAGTCAGTATGAACACTGAAGCTTTCTTT. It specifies CASSTVSMNTEAFF.

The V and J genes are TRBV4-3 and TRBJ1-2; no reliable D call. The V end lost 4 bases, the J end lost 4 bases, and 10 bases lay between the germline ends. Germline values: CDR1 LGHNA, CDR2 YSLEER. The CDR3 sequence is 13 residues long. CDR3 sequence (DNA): TGCGCCAGCAGCCCACAGCTATTCTATGGCTACACCTTC. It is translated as CASSPQLFYGYTF.

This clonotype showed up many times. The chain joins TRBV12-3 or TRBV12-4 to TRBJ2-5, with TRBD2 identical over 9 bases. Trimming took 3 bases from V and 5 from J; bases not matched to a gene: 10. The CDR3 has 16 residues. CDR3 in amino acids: CASSLGTSPRGETQYF. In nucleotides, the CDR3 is TGTGCCAGCAGTTTGGGGACTAGCCCCCGCGGGGAGACCCAGTACTTC.

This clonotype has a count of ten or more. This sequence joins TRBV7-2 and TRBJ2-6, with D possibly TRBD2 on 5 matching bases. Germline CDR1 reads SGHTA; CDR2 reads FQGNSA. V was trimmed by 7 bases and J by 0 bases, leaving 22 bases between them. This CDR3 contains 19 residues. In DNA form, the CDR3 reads TGTGCCAGCACCCAGAGGTACACCAGTGCGGGCTCTGGGGCCAACGTCCTGACTTTC. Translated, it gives CASTQRYTSAGSGANVLTF. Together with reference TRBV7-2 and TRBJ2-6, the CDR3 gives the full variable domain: GAGVSQSPSNKVTEKGKDVELRCDPISGHTALYWYRQSLGQGLEFLIYFQGNSAPDKSGLPSDRFSAERTGGSVSTLTIQRTQQEDSAVYLCASTQRYTSAGSGANVLTFGAGSRLTVL.

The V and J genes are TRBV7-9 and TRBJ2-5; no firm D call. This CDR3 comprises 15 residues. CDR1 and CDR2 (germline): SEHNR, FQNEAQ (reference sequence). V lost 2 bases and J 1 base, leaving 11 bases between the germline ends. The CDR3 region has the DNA TGTGCCAGCAGCTTAATCGGGCAGCTCCAAGAGACCCAGTACTTC. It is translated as CASSLIGQLQETQYF.

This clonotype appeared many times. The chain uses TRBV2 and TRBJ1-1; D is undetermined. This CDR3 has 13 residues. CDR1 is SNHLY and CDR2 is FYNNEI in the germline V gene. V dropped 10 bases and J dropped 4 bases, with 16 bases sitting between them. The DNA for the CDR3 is TGTGCCATGGCCAGGAACTCTTTCACTGAAGCTTTCTTT. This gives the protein CAMARNSFTEAFF.

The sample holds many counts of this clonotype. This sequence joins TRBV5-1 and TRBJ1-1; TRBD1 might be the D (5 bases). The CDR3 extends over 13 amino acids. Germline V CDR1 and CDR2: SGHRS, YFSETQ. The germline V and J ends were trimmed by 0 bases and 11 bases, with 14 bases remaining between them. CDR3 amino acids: CASSLAEGRTAFF. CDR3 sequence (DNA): TGCGCCAGCAGCTTGGCCGAGGGACGGACCGCTTTCTTT.

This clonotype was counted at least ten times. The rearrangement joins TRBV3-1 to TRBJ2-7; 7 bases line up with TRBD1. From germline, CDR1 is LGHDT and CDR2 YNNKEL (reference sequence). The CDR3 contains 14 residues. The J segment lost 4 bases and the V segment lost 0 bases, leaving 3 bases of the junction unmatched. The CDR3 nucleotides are TGTGCCAGCAGCCAAGACAGGGGGTATTACGAGCAGTACTTC. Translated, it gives CASSQDRGYYEQYF.

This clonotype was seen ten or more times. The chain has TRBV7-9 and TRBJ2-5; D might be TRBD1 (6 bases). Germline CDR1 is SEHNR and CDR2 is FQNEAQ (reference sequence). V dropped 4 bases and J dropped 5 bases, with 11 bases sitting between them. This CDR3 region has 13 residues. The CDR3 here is CASSSQRGETQYF. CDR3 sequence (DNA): TGTGCCAGCAGCTCCCAAAGGGGGGAGACCCAGTACTTC.

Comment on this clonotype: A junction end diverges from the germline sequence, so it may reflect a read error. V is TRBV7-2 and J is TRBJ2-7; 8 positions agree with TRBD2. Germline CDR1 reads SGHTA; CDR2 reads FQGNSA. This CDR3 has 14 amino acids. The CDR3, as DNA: TGCGCCAGCAGCCACACTAGCGGAGAATACGAGCAGTACTTC. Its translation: CASSHTSGEYEQYF. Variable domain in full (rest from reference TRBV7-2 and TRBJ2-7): GAGVSQSPSNKVTEKGKDVELRCDPISGHTALYWYRQSLGQGLEFLIYFQGNSAPDKSGLPSDRFSAERTGGSVSTLTIQRTQQEDSAVYLCASSHTSGEYEQYFGPGTRLTVT.

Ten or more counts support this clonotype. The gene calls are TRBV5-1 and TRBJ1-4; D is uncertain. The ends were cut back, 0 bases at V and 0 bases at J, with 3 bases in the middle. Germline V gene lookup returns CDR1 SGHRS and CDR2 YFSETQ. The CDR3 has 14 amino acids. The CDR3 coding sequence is TGCGCCAGCAGCTTGGGAGCAACTAATGAAAAACTGTTTTTT. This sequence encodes CASSLGATNEKLFF.

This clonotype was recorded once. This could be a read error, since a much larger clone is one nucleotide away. The CDR3 bases are TGTGCCACTAGGATCACGCCAAGCTCCTACGAGCAGTACTTC. It yields the protein CATRITPSSYEQYF. The chain joins TRBV6-2 or TRBV6-3 to TRBJ2-7; no reliable D call. The germline CDR1 and CDR2 sequences are MNHEY and SVGEGT. The CDR3 spans 14 residues. The V and J ends lost 10 bases and 0 bases respectively, with 16 bases between them.

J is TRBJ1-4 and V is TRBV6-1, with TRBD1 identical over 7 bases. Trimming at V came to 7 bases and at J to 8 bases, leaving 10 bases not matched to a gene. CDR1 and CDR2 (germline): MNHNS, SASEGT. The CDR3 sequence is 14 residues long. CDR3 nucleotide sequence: TGTGCCAGCAACCCAGGGGGTCTGGGGGAAAAACTGTTTTTT. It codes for CASNPGGLGEKLFF.

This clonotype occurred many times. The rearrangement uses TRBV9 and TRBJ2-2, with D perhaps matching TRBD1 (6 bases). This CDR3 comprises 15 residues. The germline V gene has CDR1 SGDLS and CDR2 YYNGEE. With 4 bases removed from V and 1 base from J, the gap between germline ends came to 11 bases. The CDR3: CASSPMGQNTGELFF. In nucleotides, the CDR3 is TGTGCCAGCAGCCCGATGGGACAGAACACCGGGGAGCTGTTTTTT.

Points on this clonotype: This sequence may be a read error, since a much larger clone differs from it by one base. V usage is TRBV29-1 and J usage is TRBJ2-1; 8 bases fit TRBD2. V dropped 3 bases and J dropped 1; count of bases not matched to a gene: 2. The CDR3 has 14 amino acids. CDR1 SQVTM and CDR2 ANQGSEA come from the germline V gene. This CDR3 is CSVDSGVSYNEQFF. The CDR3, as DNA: TGCAGCGTTGATAGCGGGGTATCCTACAATGAGCAGTTCTTC.

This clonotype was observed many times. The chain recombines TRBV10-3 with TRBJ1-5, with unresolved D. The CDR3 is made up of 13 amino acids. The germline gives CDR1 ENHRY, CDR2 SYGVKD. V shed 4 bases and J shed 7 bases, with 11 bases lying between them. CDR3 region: CAISVWDKQPQHF. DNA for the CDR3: TGTGCCATCAGTGTCTGGGATAAACAGCCCCAGCATTTT.